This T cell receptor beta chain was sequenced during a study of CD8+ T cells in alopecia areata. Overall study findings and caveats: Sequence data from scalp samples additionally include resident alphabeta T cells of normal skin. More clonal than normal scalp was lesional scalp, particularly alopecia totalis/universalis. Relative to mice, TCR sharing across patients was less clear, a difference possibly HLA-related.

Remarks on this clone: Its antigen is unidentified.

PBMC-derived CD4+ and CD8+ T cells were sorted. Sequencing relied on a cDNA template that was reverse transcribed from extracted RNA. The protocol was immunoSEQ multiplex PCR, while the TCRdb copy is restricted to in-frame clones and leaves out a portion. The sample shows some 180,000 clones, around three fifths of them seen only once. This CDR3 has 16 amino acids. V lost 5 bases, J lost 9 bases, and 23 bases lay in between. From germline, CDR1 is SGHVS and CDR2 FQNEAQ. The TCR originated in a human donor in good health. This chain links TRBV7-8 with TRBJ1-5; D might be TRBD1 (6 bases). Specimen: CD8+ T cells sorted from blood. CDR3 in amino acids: CASSQDNLGARGPQHF. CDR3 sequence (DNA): TGTGCCAGCAGCCAAGACAATTTGGGGGCACGGGGGCCCCAGCATTTT.